The 21 T cell receptor beta chains below come from one sample, sequenced in a study of Ad26.COV2.S vaccination and SARS-CoV-2 variants. This table comes from immunoSEQ multiplex PCR, and its TCRdb copy is limited to in-frame clones, with some not included. The sample shows 300,000 to 350,000 clones, around 89% of them seen only once. The treatment here: around 19 received Ad26.COV2.S at low or high dose, single or two shots; roughly five received placebo; per-sample allocation not given. Each sample was drawn 63 days after the first injection (of vaccine or placebo). Specimen: peripheral blood, collected in a trial of Ad26.COV2.S vaccine versus placebo. The receptors were sampled from a person between 18 and 59 years old who received the Ad26.COV2.S COVID-19 vaccine or a placebo.

The chain couples TRBV9 to TRBJ2-2, with a weak D call TRBD1 (6 bases). V was pared by 4 bases and J by 4 bases, with 11 bases between. The CDR3 length is 14 residues. Germline CDR1 is SGDLS and CDR2 is YYNGEE. DNA for the CDR3: TGTGCCAGCAGCTCTAGACAGGTCACCGGGGAGCTGTTTTTT. Protein sequence: CASSSRQVTGELFF.

CDR3 region: CASSIRGQAYEQYF. In DNA, the CDR3 is TGTGCCAGTAGTATCCGGGGACAGGCCTACGAGCAGTACTTC. The gene calls are TRBV19 and TRBJ2-7; 8 nucleotides agree with TRBD1. V dropped 3 bases and J dropped 2; count of bases not matched to a gene: 3. The CDR3 loop spans 14 amino acids. Germline V lookup: CDR1 LNHDA, CDR2 SQIVND (reference sequence).

The genes are TRBV6-2 or TRBV6-3 and TRBJ1-1; no reliable D call. The CDR3 extends over 15 amino acids. The V and J ends lost 2 bases and 6 bases respectively, with 16 bases between them. Germline CDR1 is MNHEY and CDR2 is SVGEGT. CDR3 loop: CASSYGWLANAEAFF. In DNA form, the CDR3 reads TGTGCCAGCAGTTACGGGTGGCTAGCCAACGCTGAAGCTTTCTTT.

The chain uses TRBV2 and TRBJ1-1; D remains ambiguous. CDR3 size: 17 residues. Trimming took 7 bases from V and 0 from J, leaving 21 bases between them. Germline CDR1 reads SNHLY; CDR2 reads FYNNEI. The CDR3 is CASMSLGLANVNTEAFF. CDR3 DNA sequence: TGTGCCAGCATGAGCCTGGGGTTAGCGAACGTGAACACTGAAGCTTTCTTT. The variable domain in full, with the rest retrieved from reference TRBV2 and TRBJ1-1, is EPEVTQTPSHQVTQMGQEVILRCVPISNHLYFYWYRQILGQKVEFLVSFYNNEISEKSEIFDDQFSVERPDGSNFTLKIRSTKLEDSAMYFCASMSLGLANVNTEAFFGQGTRLTVV.

The chain recombines TRBV27 with TRBJ1-5; D might be TRBD1 (6 bases). Trimming removed 1 base at V and 1 base at J, with 11 bases between. The germline V gene encodes CDR1 MNHEY and CDR2 SMNVEV (reference sequence). This CDR3 region has 16 residues. For the CDR3, the DNA is TGTGCCAGCAGTTTATTAGGGGGACGGAGCAATCAGCCCCAGCATTTT. Amino acid sequence: CASSLLGGRSNQPQHF.

CDR3 protein: CASSLSGIYNEQFF. DNA for the CDR3: TGTGCCAGCAGCCTAAGCGGGATCTACAATGAGCAGTTCTTC. The chain recombines TRBV11-1 with TRBJ2-1, with TRBD2 matching over 7 bases. Germline CDR1 and CDR2: SGHAT and FQDESV (reference sequence). CDR3 size: 14 residues. The junction had 4 bases not matched to a gene; V was cut back by 5 bases and J by 3 bases.

The chain carries TRBV5-1 and TRBJ1-4; a possible D gene is TRBD1 (5 bases). The germline gives CDR1 SGHRS, CDR2 YFSETQ. The CDR3 runs to 16 residues. V shed 1 base and J shed 0 bases, with 10 bases lying between them. This CDR3 is CASSLPGTATNEKLFF. In DNA form, the CDR3 reads TGCGCCAGCAGCTTGCCAGGGACTGCAACTAATGAAAAACTGTTTTTT.

V and J are TRBV19 and TRBJ2-7, with D perhaps given as TRBD1 or TRBD2 (5 bases each). CDR3 size: 17 residues. V was trimmed by 5 bases and J by 3 bases, leaving 23 bases between them. CDR1 and CDR2 from the germline V gene are LNHDA and SQIVND (reference sequence). CDR3 coding DNA: TGTGCCAGTAGTCCCGTGTGGGACCAGGCGGTGTTCTACGAGCAGTACTTC. This encodes CASSPVWDQAVFYEQYF.

The CDR3 protein is CASSRGLSDVGNQPQHF. In DNA, the CDR3 is TGTGCCAGCAGCCGCGGGCTATCGGACGTCGGCAATCAGCCCCAGCATTTT. This chain uses TRBV7-9 with TRBJ1-5; D call uncertain. Trimming left V 5 bases short and J 2 bases short, with 19 bases between. The germline CDR1 and CDR2 sequences are SEHNR and FQNEAQ (reference sequence). The CDR3 consists of 17 residues. The full variable domain, rest sourced from reference TRBV7-9 and TRBJ1-5, is DTGVSQNPRHKITKRGQNVTFRCDPISEHNRLYWYRQTLGQGPEFLTYFQNEAQLEKSRLLSDRFSAERPKGSFSTLEIQRTEQGDSAMYLCASSRGLSDVGNQPQHFGDGTRLSIL.

The rearrangement links TRBV2 to TRBJ1-1, with 7 bases identical to TRBD1. Germline CDR1 reads SNHLY; CDR2 reads FYNNEI. CDR3 length: 16 residues. Trimming cost V 0 bases and J 11 bases; bases outside gene matches: 15. CDR3 loop: CASSEAHTGAPVDAFF. In DNA form, the CDR3 reads TGTGCCAGCAGTGAAGCGCACACAGGGGCCCCTGTAGATGCTTTCTTT.

V is TRBV12-5 and J is TRBJ1-6, with unresolved D. The V gene lost 0 bases and the J gene lost 7 bases, with 13 bases spanning the gap. CDR3 length: 16 amino acids. The germline V gene encodes CDR1 LGHNT and CDR2 FRNRAP. The CDR3 nucleotides read TGTGCTAGTGGTTTGGTACGAAGCGGATTCAATTCACCCCTCCACTTT. Protein product: CASGLVRSGFNSPLHF.

V usage is TRBV3-1 (or the pseudogene TRBV3-2) and J usage is TRBJ2-1; 11 bases fit TRBD2. V shed 3 bases, J shed 7 bases, and the junction held 8 bases outside the gene matches. This CDR3 comprises 16 residues. Germline V lookup: CDR1 LGHDT, CDR2 YNNKEL (reference sequence). CDR3 DNA sequence: TGTGCCAGCAGCCATTTAGCGGGGGGGCCGGGGAATGAGCAGTTCTTC. Translating gives CASSHLAGGPGNEQFF.

The CDR3 region has the DNA TGTGCCAGCAGTGACTCTGGAAAAAGCTCCTACAATGAGCAGTTCTTC. Translating it yields CASSDSGKSSYNEQFF. The J gene is TRBJ2-1, the V gene TRBV6-4; D remains unclear. This CDR3 is built from 16 residues. V was trimmed by 0 bases and J by 0 bases, leaving 9 bases between them. CDR1 is MRHNA and CDR2 is SNTAGT in the germline V gene.

The chain joins TRBV27 to TRBJ2-7; 7 bases are a match to TRBD1. The CDR3 has 16 residues. J was trimmed by 2 bases and V by 8 bases; bases with no gene match: 15. Germline V gene data show CDR1 as MNHEY and CDR2 as SMNVEV (reference sequence). CDR3 sequence (DNA): TGTGCCAGCCTCATGTACCCGGACAGGCCAACCTACGAGCAGTACTTC. Its protein is CASLMYPDRPTYEQYF.

The rearrangement links TRBV28 to TRBJ1-1; possible D gene TRBD1, 5 bases. V gave up 2 bases and J gave up 0 bases, with 10 bases separating them. This CDR3 is built from 15 residues. Germline CDR1 MDHEN, CDR2 SYDVKM. The CDR3: CASSLGGTMNTEAFF. The CDR3 DNA reads TGTGCCAGCAGTTTAGGAGGGACTATGAACACTGAAGCTTTCTTT.

This chain uses TRBV6-5 with TRBJ2-5; 11 bases fit TRBD2. Germline CDR1 MNHEY, CDR2 SVGAGI. The CDR3 is made up of 15 amino acids. J lost 3 bases, V lost 0 bases, and 0 bases had no gene match. CDR3: CASSYSTSGEETQYF. Here the CDR3 DNA reads TGTGCCAGCAGTTACTCGACTAGCGGGGAAGAGACCCAGTACTTC.

The chain employs TRBV13 and TRBJ1-2; no definite D call. Germline assignment: CDR1 PRHDT and CDR2 FYEKMQ (reference sequence). CDR3 size: 15 residues. Trimming pared 5 bases from V and 4 bases from J, leaving 17 bases between. This CDR3 is CASSTRRRAPYGYTF. DNA of the CDR3: TGTGCCAGCAGCACCCGACGGAGGGCGCCCTATGGCTACACCTTC.

The rearrangement joins TRBV7-9 to TRBJ1-6; D unclear. The germline gives CDR1 SEHNR, CDR2 FQNEAQ (reference sequence). CDR3 size: 12 residues. Trimming removed 5 bases at V and 8 bases at J, with 7 bases between. The CDR3 reads CASSQEYSPLHF. The CDR3 DNA reads TGTGCCAGCAGCCAAGAATATTCACCCCTCCACTTT.

V usage is TRBV19 and J usage is TRBJ2-3; D may be TRBD1 (7 bases). The CDR3 is 16 amino acids. Germline V gives CDR1 LNHDA, CDR2 SQIVND (reference sequence). Trimming took 5 bases from V and 4 from J, leaving 19 bases between them. CDR3 amino acids: CASSARTGAGSDTQYF. CDR3 bases: TGTGCCAGTAGTGCGAGGACAGGTGCGGGGTCAGATACGCAGTATTTT.

This chain joins TRBV19 and TRBJ1-6; D ambiguous. Trimming left V 7 bases short and J 5 bases short, with 12 bases between. This CDR3 spans 14 amino acids. Germline CDR1 reads LNHDA; CDR2 reads SQIVND (reference sequence). CDR3 DNA: TGTGCCAGTAAACTTGGTGGGAATAATTCACCCCTCCACTTT. Translating it yields CASKLGGNNSPLHF. Together with reference TRBV19 and TRBJ1-6, the CDR3 gives the full variable domain: DGGITQSPKYLFRKEGQNVTLSCEQNLNHDAMYWYRQDPGQGLRLIYYSQIVNDFQKGDIAEGYSVSREKKESFPLTVTSAQKNPTAFYLCASKLGGNNSPLHFGNGTRLTVT.

The CDR3 sequence is CASSYKSHSYEQYF. CDR3 coding DNA: TGTGCCAGCAGTTATAAGTCCCATTCCTACGAGCAGTACTTC. The chain carries TRBV6-2 or TRBV6-3 and TRBJ2-7; no clear D. The CDR3 covers 14 residues. CDR1 MNHEY and CDR2 SVGEGT come from the germline V gene. Trimming shortened V by 3 bases and J by 1 base, and 10 bases separated the two germline ends.